A single sample gave rise to the 5 T cell receptor beta chains below, sequenced in a study of blood T cell repertoires in COVID-19. Here immunoSEQ multiplex PCR was the method, and the copy in TCRdb shows in-frame clones only, minus some. The table lists around 300,000 clones, approximately 90% of them singletons, with around 2% in the top ten. The sample taken for sequencing was PBMCs or T cells enriched from blood (not recorded which). These TCRs come from a woman aged 55-70 years in a cohort exposed to, infected with or recovered from COVID-19 (not recorded which).

This clone was seen only once. The genes are TRBV18 and TRBJ2-7; a possible D gene is TRBD1 (5 bases). This CDR3 spans 12 amino acids. V lost 3 bases, J lost 6 bases, and 9 bases lay in between. Germline-derived CDR1 and CDR2 are KGHSH and LQKENI. The CDR3 region has the DNA TGTGCCAGCTCACCGTTAGGGGCCGAGCAGTACTTC. It yields the protein CASSPLGAEQYF. Supplemented by reference TRBV18 and TRBJ2-7, the full variable domain reads NAGVMQNPRHLVRRRGQEARLRCSPMKGHSHVYWYRQLPEEGLKFMVYLQKENIIDESGMPKERFSAEFPKEGPSILRIQQVVRGDSAAYFCASSPLGAEQYFGPGTRLTVT.

This clone was detected only a few times. The V gene is TRBV6-1, the J gene TRBJ2-7; D possibly corresponds to TRBD1 (5 bases). The V gene's germline CDR1 is MNHNS and CDR2 SASEGT. The CDR3 extends over 15 amino acids. The V and J ends lost 1 base and 2 bases respectively, with 12 bases between them. The CDR3 nucleotides read TGTGCCAGCAGTGAAGGCTGGGGCGCCACCTACGAGCAGTACTTC. It is translated as CASSEGWGATYEQYF.

V gene TRBV4-1 combines with J gene TRBJ1-2; TRBD1 agrees at 10 bases. The germline CDR1 and CDR2 sequences are MGHRA and YSYEKL. This CDR3 comprises 18 residues. V dropped 0 bases and J dropped 5; count of bases not matched to a gene: 12. The CDR3 DNA reads TGCGCCAGCAGCCAAGAGGGCCCGACAGGGGGCGGTATGTATGGCTACACCTTC. It is translated as CASSQEGPTGGGMYGYTF.

CDR3 DNA sequence: TGTGCCAGCACGGCTGGGAGCAGAGGATCATATTATGGGTATTTT. Translating gives CASTAGSRGSYYGYF. V and J are TRBV28 and TRBJ2-3, with TRBD2 as a possible D gene (5 bases). The ends were cut back, 7 bases at V and 14 bases at J, with 28 bases in the middle. The germline gives CDR1 MDHEN, CDR2 SYDVKM. The CDR3 totals 15 residues.

DNA for the CDR3: TGTGCCAGCAGTGCCACTAGCGGGGCCACCTACGAGCAGTACTTC. It translates to CASSATSGATYEQYF. The chain employs TRBV25-1 and TRBJ2-7; 10 nucleotides match TRBD2. V gave up 4 bases and J gave up 2 bases; unmatched junction bases: 5. Germline CDR1 and CDR2: MGHDK and SYGVNS. The CDR3 extends over 15 amino acids.